The 23 T cell receptor beta chains given below trace back to one sample, sequenced in a study of T cell responses to AZD1222 COVID-19 vaccine. Assay used: immunoSEQ multiplex PCR; TCRdb lists only in-frame clones, some missing. The data contain more than 80,000 clones, 65% to 90% of them singletons. The sequenced sample was peripheral blood, obtained on day 0 of AZD1222 vaccination. Every receptor here comes from an adult in good health.

The count of this clone is one. The chain has TRBV7-9 and TRBJ2-1, with D maybe TRBD1 (6 bases). Germline lookup yields CDR1 SEHNR and CDR2 FQNEAQ (reference sequence). The CDR3 runs 18 residues. The V gene lost 4 bases and the J gene lost 0 bases, with 19 bases spanning the gap. CDR3 DNA: TGTGCCAGCAGCTCTTGGGTGGGGCAGGGGAGCTCCTACAATGAGCAGTTCTTC. Translation: CASSSWVGQGSSYNEQFF.

The V and J genes are TRBV4-2 and TRBJ2-1; 12 nucleotides line up with TRBD2. After removal of 0 bases from V and 4 bases from J, the junction contained 4 bases not matched to a gene. This CDR3 is built from 17 residues. In germline, CDR1 is LGHNA, CDR2 YNFKEQ. The CDR3 sequence: CASSQDWTSGVYNEQFF. The CDR3 bases are TGTGCCAGCAGCCAAGATTGGACTAGCGGGGTTTACAATGAGCAGTTCTTC.

This clone occurred once. J is TRBJ2-3 and V is TRBV2; D is uncertain. This CDR3 is built from 12 residues. V dropped 5 bases and J dropped 2 bases, with 5 bases sitting between them. Germline V lookup: CDR1 SNHLY, CDR2 FYNNEI. The CDR3 reads CASSPDTDTQYF. The CDR3 bases are TGTGCCAGCAGTCCGGACACAGATACGCAGTATTTT.

The rearrangement joins TRBV30 to TRBJ1-2; D call uncertain. The CDR3 is 13 amino acids. Germline V gene data show CDR1 as GTSNPN and CDR2 as SVGIG (reference sequence). The ends were cut back, 3 bases at V and 7 bases at J, with 15 bases in the middle. This CDR3 is CAWSLGPPGGYTF. The CDR3 bases are TGTGCCTGGAGCCTAGGGCCTCCCGGTGGCTACACCTTC.

This clone was recorded a few times. The V gene is TRBV5-1, the J gene TRBJ2-5; a possible D gene is TRBD1 (6 bases). Trimming removed 4 bases at V and 5 bases at J, with 21 bases between. The CDR3 extends over 16 amino acids. Germline CDR1 and CDR2: SGHRS and YFSETQ. In nucleotides, the CDR3 is TGCGCCAGCAGCGGGGGCTTGGTCCAGGGTCTTGAGACCCAGTACTTC. This sequence encodes CASSGGLVQGLETQYF. Together with reference TRBV5-1 and TRBJ2-5, the CDR3 gives the full variable domain: KAGVTQTPRYLIKTRGQQVTLSCSPISGHRSVSWYQQTPGQGLQFLFEYFSETQRNKGNFPGRFSGRQFSNSRSEMNVSTLELGDSALYLCASSGGLVQGLETQYFGPGTRLLVL.

CDR3 amino acids: CASSLGIGRMTNYGYTF. The CDR3 DNA follows: TGTGCCAGCAGTTTAGGGATAGGGCGGATGACTAACTATGGCTACACCTTC. The V and J genes are TRBV28 and TRBJ1-2; the D is unclear. The CDR3 is made up of 17 amino acids. V was clipped by 2 bases and J by 0 bases, with 16 bases between them. Germline V gene data show CDR1 as MDHEN and CDR2 as SYDVKM.

The rearrangement joins TRBV7-3 to TRBJ2-3; D is perhaps TRBD1 (5 bases). CDR1 is SGHTA and CDR2 is FQGTGA in the germline V gene. V was clipped by 5 bases and J by 1 base, with 10 bases between them. The CDR3 is 14 amino acids. The CDR3 bases are TGTGCCAGCAGCCCCACCAGGGGCACAGATACGCAGTATTTT. Protein product: CASSPTRGTDTQYF.

This sequence joins TRBV5-1 and TRBJ1-6; 8 nucleotides align to TRBD1. Looked up from germline, CDR1 is SGHRS and CDR2 is YFSETQ. The CDR3 is 16 residues long. V gave up 2 bases and J gave up 7 bases; unmatched junction bases: 8. CDR3 residues: CASSFAAGGENSPLHF. CDR3 DNA sequence: TGCGCCAGCAGCTTTGCCGCAGGGGGCGAAAATTCACCCCTCCACTTT.

The genes are TRBV18 and TRBJ1-5; 10 nucleotides agree with TRBD1. Germline CDR1 and CDR2: KGHSH and LQKENI. The CDR3 length is 15 residues. J was trimmed by 7 bases and V by 2 bases; bases with no gene match: 5. Here the CDR3 reads CASSPETGGRQPQHF. The CDR3 nucleotides are TGTGCCAGCTCACCAGAGACAGGGGGCCGACAGCCCCAGCATTTT.

Details on this clone: A junction boundary mismatches the germline segment, possibly from a read error. The chain uses TRBV19 and TRBJ2-2, with D unresolved. Germline assignment: CDR1 LNHDA and CDR2 SQIVND (reference sequence). There are 11 residues in the CDR3. The CDR3, as DNA: TGTGCCAGTACTATAACCGGGGAGCTGTTTTTT. Protein product: CASTITGELFF.

The genes are TRBV7-2 and TRBJ1-5, with D tentatively TRBD1 (6 bases). Germline values: CDR1 SGHTA, CDR2 FQGNSA. V was shortened by 1 base and J by 7 bases, with 11 bases between the two germline ends. This CDR3 is 14 amino acids long. The CDR3 DNA sequence: TGTGCCAGCAGCTTAGGGGGGCCAATGCAGCCCCAGCATTTT. Its translation: CASSLGGPMQPQHF.

The V gene is TRBV6-5, the J gene TRBJ1-2; a weak D match, TRBD1 (6 bases). V lost 6 bases and J 4 bases, leaving 15 bases between the germline ends. CDR1 MNHEY and CDR2 SVGAGI come from the germline V gene. CDR3 size: 14 residues. This chain's CDR3 is CASRRGGVGYGYTF. DNA of the CDR3: TGTGCCAGCAGAAGGGGGGGCGTCGGCTATGGCTACACCTTC.

CDR3 region: CSVGSRDRGLNEQFF. CDR3 bases: TGCAGCGTTGGGAGCCGGGACAGGGGCTTGAATGAGCAGTTCTTC. This sequence joins TRBV29-1 and TRBJ2-1, with 10 bases fitting TRBD1. The CDR3 covers 15 residues. Trimming cost V 4 bases and J 7 bases; bases outside gene matches: 10. Germline V CDR1 and CDR2: SQVTM, ANQGSEA.

J is TRBJ2-7 and V is TRBV5-6; 10 bases are shared with TRBD1. Germline V gene sequence: CDR1 SGHDT, CDR2 YYEEEE. The CDR3 is 16 residues long. The J segment lost 5 bases and the V segment lost 4 bases, leaving 12 bases of the junction unmatched. The CDR3 reads CASSAGTGEKGHEQYF. Here the CDR3 DNA reads TGTGCCAGCAGCGCTGGGACAGGGGAAAAAGGGCACGAGCAGTACTTC.

This chain links TRBV3-1 (or the pseudogene TRBV3-2) with TRBJ2-7; 11 positions match TRBD2. CDR3 length: 15 amino acids. Per the germline V gene, CDR1 is LGHDT and CDR2 is YNNKEL (reference sequence). V lost 3 bases, J lost 3 bases, and 4 bases stayed unmatched. The CDR3 nucleotides read TGTGCCAGCAGCCAGACTAGCGGGAATGGCTACGAGCAGTACTTC. Translation gives CASSQTSGNGYEQYF.

The rearrangement uses TRBV7-2 and TRBJ2-7; no reliable D call. The CDR3 has 14 amino acids. Trimming stripped 5 bases from V and 6 bases from J, with 17 bases between. Germline V gene sequence: CDR1 SGHTA, CDR2 FQGNSA. CDR3 protein: CASSRNTGLPEQYF. The CDR3 DNA follows: TGTGCCAGCAGCCGTAACACCGGGCTACCCGAGCAGTACTTC.

The J gene is TRBJ1-2, the V gene TRBV2; TRBD1 agrees at 10 bases. The CDR3 sequence is 13 residues long. Germline V gives CDR1 SNHLY, CDR2 FYNNEI. J was trimmed by 7 bases and V by 6 bases; bases with no gene match: 5. The CDR3 nucleotides are TGTGCCAGCAGCGGTGACAGGGGGCTTGGCTACACCTTC. As protein: CASSGDRGLGYTF.

The chain couples TRBV19 to TRBJ2-3, with 11 positions matching TRBD2. V lost 5 bases, J lost 2 bases, and 3 bases stayed unmatched. The germline gives CDR1 LNHDA, CDR2 SQIVND (reference sequence). The CDR3 has 15 amino acids. The CDR3 DNA reads TGTGCCAGTAGTCCTAGCGGGGGGCCCACAGATACGCAGTATTTT. This translates into CASSPSGGPTDTQYF. Together with reference TRBV19 and TRBJ2-3, the CDR3 gives the full variable domain: DGGITQSPKYLFRKEGQNVTLSCEQNLNHDAMYWYRQDPGQGLRLIYYSQIVNDFQKGDIAEGYSVSREKKESFPLTVTSAQKNPTAFYLCASSPSGGPTDTQYFGPGTRLTVL.

The V and J genes are TRBV11-2 and TRBJ1-1, with D perhaps TRBD1 (6 bases). The V end was cut by 4 bases, the J end by 11 bases, with 14 bases between. The CDR3 covers 12 residues. In germline, CDR1 is SGHAT, CDR2 FQNNGV. CDR3 sequence: CASSYREESAFF. CDR3 sequence (DNA): TGTGCCAGCAGCTACAGGGAAGAGAGTGCTTTCTTT.

The DNA for the CDR3 is TGCGCCAGCAGTGATAGTCCGGGAGCCGGGGAGCTGTTTTTT. Amino acid sequence: CASSDSPGAGELFF. The chain recombines TRBV10-2 with TRBJ2-2; D is possibly TRBD2 (6 bases). Germline V CDR1 and CDR2: WSHSY, SAAADI. With 3 bases removed from V and 6 bases from J, the gap between germline ends came to 11 bases. The CDR3 runs 14 residues.

The V call is TRBV5-4, the J call TRBJ2-6; D unclear. The germline gives CDR1 SGHNT, CDR2 YYREEE (reference sequence). V shed 2 bases and J shed 0 bases, with 18 bases lying between them. The length of the CDR3 is 19 residues. DNA for the CDR3: TGTGCCAGCAGCTTCGGGCAAAACAGCTGGAACTCTGGGGCCAACGTCCTGACTTTC. It yields the protein CASSFGQNSWNSGANVLTF.

The V and J genes are TRBV27 and TRBJ1-5; D is ambiguous. CDR3 length: 13 amino acids. Trimming removed 7 bases at V and 0 bases at J, with 7 bases between. The germline V gene has CDR1 MNHEY and CDR2 SMNVEV (reference sequence). This CDR3 reads CASTSYSNQPQHF. For the CDR3, the DNA is TGTGCCAGCACCTCTTATAGCAATCAGCCCCAGCATTTT.

The chain is built from TRBV7-9 and TRBJ1-4, with D tentatively TRBD1 (6 bases). Germline CDR1 SEHNR, CDR2 FQNEAQ (reference sequence). V lost 5 bases, J lost 2 bases, and 15 bases lay in between. The length of the CDR3 is 16 residues. In nucleotides, the CDR3 is TGTGCCAGCAGCCCCCAAGGGGGATGGACTAATGAAAAACTGTTTTTT. Amino acids: CASSPQGGWTNEKLFF.